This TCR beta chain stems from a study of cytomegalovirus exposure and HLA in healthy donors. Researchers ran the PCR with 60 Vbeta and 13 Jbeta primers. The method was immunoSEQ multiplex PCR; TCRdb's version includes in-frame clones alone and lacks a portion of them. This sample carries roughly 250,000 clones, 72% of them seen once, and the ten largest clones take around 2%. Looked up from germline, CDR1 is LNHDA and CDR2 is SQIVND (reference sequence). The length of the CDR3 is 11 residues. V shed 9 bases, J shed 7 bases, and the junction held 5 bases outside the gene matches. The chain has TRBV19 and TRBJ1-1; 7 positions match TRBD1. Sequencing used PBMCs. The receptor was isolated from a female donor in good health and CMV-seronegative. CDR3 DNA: TGTGCCAGCAAAGACAGGGTTGAAGCTTTCTTT. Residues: CASKDRVEAFF. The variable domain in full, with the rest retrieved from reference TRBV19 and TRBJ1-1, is DGGITQSPKYLFRKEGQNVTLSCEQNLNHDAMYWYRQDPGQGLRLIYYSQIVNDFQKGDIAEGYSVSREKKESFPLTVTSAQKNPTAFYLCASKDRVEAFFGQGTRLTVV.